The TCR beta chain described here comes from a study of cytomegalovirus exposure and HLA in healthy donors. J lost 0 bases, V lost 4 bases, and 10 bases had no gene match. This CDR3 has 17 residues. Germline CDR1 is MNHEY and CDR2 is SMNVEV (reference sequence). Use of 60 Vbeta and 13 Jbeta primers characterized the PCR. Some clones are missing from TCRdb's copy, which holds only in-frame ones; the method was immunoSEQ multiplex PCR. The sample yields over 130,000 clones, more than 70% seen once. Sequencing input: PBMCs. The chain combines TRBV27 with TRBJ2-3; 7 bases are shared with TRBD1. The clonotype was recovered from a man over 45 in good health and CMV-seronegative. The DNA for the CDR3 is TGTGCCAGCAGTTCAAAGACAGGGTTTACTAGCACAGATACGCAGTATTTT. Its translation is CASSSKTGFTSTDTQYF.